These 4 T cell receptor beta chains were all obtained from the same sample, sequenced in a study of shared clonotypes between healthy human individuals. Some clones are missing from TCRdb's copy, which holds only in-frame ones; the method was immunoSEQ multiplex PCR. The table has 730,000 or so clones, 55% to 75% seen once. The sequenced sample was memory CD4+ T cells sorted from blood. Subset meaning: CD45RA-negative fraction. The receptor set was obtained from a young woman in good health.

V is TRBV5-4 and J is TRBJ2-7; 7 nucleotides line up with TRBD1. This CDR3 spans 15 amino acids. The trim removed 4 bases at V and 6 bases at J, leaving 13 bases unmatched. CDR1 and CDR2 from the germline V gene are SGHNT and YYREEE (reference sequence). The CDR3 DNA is TGTGCCAGCAGCACTGCAGGGGGATCCGTCTCCGAGCAGTACTTC. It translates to CASSTAGGSVSEQYF.

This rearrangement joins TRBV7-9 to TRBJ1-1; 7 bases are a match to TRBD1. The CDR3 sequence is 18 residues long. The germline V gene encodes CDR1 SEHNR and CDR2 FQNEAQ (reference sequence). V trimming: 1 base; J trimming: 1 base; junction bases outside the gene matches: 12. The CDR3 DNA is TGTGCCAGCAGCTTAGATATAAGACAGGGTATTGAGAACACTGAAGCTTTCTTT. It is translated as CASSLDIRQGIENTEAFF. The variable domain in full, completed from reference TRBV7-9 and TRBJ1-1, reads DTGVSQNPRHKITKRGQNVTFRCDPISEHNRLYWYRQTLGQGPEFLTYFQNEAQLEKSRLLSDRFSAERPKGSFSTLEIQRTEQGDSAMYLCASSLDIRQGIENTEAFFGQGTRLTVV.

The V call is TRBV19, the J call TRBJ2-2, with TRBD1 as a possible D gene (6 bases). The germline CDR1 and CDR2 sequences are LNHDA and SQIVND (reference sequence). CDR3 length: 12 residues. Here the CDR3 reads CATGKKAGELFF. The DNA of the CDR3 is TGTGCAACAGGGAAAAAGGCCGGGGAGCTGTTTTTT.

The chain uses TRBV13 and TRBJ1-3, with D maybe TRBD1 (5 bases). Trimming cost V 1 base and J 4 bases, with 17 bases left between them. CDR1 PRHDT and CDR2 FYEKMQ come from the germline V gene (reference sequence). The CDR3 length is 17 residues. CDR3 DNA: TGTGCCAGCAGCTTAGACAAGGGGCCGTTCTCGGGAAACACCATATATTTT. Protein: CASSLDKGPFSGNTIYF.